This is a list of T cell receptor beta chains from one sample in a study of T cells in Graves' hyperthyroidism and ophthalmopathy. Using its own MiXCR run on the multiplex PCR reads, TCRdb lists one record per CDR3 protein. The sample yields roughly 800,000 distinct CDR3 sequences, over 35% seen once. The sequenced sample consisted of blood. These receptors all come from a man younger than 35 with Graves' hyperthyroidism. The CDR3 runs from the conserved cysteine through the conserved F or W. D genes are given only for firm matches. Only some rows state a clone size, as once, few, many or a class for expanded clones.

v_call	clone_size	j_call	d_call	cdr3_aa	cdr3_nt
TRBV28	-	TRBJ1-5	-	CASSLKGLVNQPQHF	TGTGCCAGCAGTTTAAAGGGATTAGTCAATCAGCCCCAGCATTTT
TRBV5-1	-	TRBJ1-4	-	CASSLGETQTNEKLFF	TGCGCCAGCAGCTTGGGCGAAACGCAAACTAATGAAAAACTGTTTTTT
TRBV20-1	-	TRBJ2-5	TRBD1	CSAPGQGGSQYF	TGCAGTGCTCCCGGACAGGGGGGTTCCCAGTACTTC
TRBV29-1	-	TRBJ2-3	-	CSVVRDRLEDTQYF	TGCAGCGTCGTACGTGACAGGTTGGAGGATACGCAGTATTTT
TRBV20-1	few	TRBJ2-7	-	CSAHGISYEQYF	TGCAGTGCCCACGGGATATCCTACGAGCAGTACTTC
TRBV7-9	-	TRBJ1-1	-	CASSLVSHSDTEAFF	TGTGCCAGCAGCTTAGTGTCTCATTCGGACACTGAAGCTTTCTTT
TRBV20-1	many	TRBJ2-7	TRBD1	CSAIRTGASYEQYF	TGCAGTGCAATACGGACAGGCGCTTCCTACGAGCAGTACTTC
TRBV7-2	many	TRBJ1-2	-	CASSLDPTASYGYTF	TGTGCCAGCAGCTTAGATCCGACAGCTTCCTATGGCTACACCTTC
TRBV25-1	-	TRBJ2-7	TRBD1	CASSARRDRGSSYEQYF	TGTGCCAGCAGTGCTCGGCGGGACAGGGGGAGCTCCTACGAGCAGTACTTC
TRBV7-9	few	TRBJ2-5	TRBD1	CASSSDRRFFGETQYF	TGTGCCAGCAGCTCGGACAGGCGGTTCTTCGGAGAGACCCAGTACTTC
TRBV29-1	-	TRBJ1-1	-	CSLSANTEAFF	TGCAGCTTATCAGCGAACACTGAAGCTTTCTTT
TRBV14	few	TRBJ2-2	TRBD1	CASSQEYQGDTGELFF	TGTGCCAGCAGCCAAGAATACCAGGGGGACACCGGGGAGCTGTTTTTT
TRBV7-6	many	TRBJ1-4	TRBD1	CASSLQGATGEKLFF	TGTGCCAGCAGCCTACAGGGGGCGACTGGTGAAAAACTGTTTTTT
TRBV29-1	-	TRBJ1-6	TRBD1	CSVARGNSPLHF	TGCAGCGTTGCCAGGGGGAATTCACCCCTCCACTTT
TRBV11-2	-	TRBJ1-1	TRBD1	CASSLWSRGRLNTEAFF	TGTGCCAGCAGCTTATGGTCAAGGGGGCGGTTAAACACTGAAGCTTTCTTT
TRBV4-3	once	TRBJ1-1	-	CASSQEVASSTEAFF	TGCGCCAGCAGCCAAGAGGTCGCCAGTTCGACTGAAGCTTTCTTT
TRBV7-3	-	TRBJ2-7	TRBD2	CASSPSSSGSHEQYF	TGCGCCAGCAGCCCGTCCTCTAGCGGGAGTCACGAGCAGTACTTC
TRBV2	-	TRBJ2-7	-	CASSESSWESYEQYF	TGTGCCAGCAGTGAAAGCTCATGGGAATCCTACGAGCAGTACTTC
TRBV12-3/TRBV12-4	-	TRBJ2-2	-	CASSFDPSTGELFF	TGTGCCAGCAGTTTTGACCCATCCACCGGGGAGCTGTTTTTT
TRBV10-3	many	TRBJ2-7	-	CAISSTDRISYEQYF	TGTGCCATCAGTTCTACGGACAGAATCTCCTACGAGCAGTACTTC
TRBV19	-	TRBJ1-1	TRBD1	CASRGQGGLTEAFF	TGTGCCAGTAGGGGACAGGGGGGCCTCACTGAAGCTTTCTTT
TRBV29-1	many	TRBJ1-1	-	CSVGLGRLNTEAFF	TGCAGCGTTGGCCTCGGAAGGTTGAACACTGAAGCTTTCTTT
TRBV5-1	-	TRBJ1-1	-	CASSLASGSEAFF	TGCGCCAGCAGCTTGGCAAGTGGATCCGAAGCTTTCTTT
TRBV29-1	many	TRBJ2-5	-	CSALGDFEETQYF	TGCAGCGCCCTGGGGGACTTCGAAGAGACCCAGTACTTC
TRBV20-1	-	TRBJ2-2	-	CSSPFTYTGELFF	TGCAGCTCTCCCTTTACGTACACCGGGGAGCTGTTTTTT
TRBV2	-	TRBJ1-1	TRBD1	CASRQGLDTEAFF	TGTGCCAGCAGACAGGGGTTGGACACTGAAGCTTTCTTT
TRBV7-9	few	TRBJ2-7	TRBD2	CASSLILAREQYF	TGTGCCAGCAGCTTAATACTAGCGCGAGAGCAGTACTTC
TRBV12-3/TRBV12-4	-	TRBJ1-1	TRBD1	CASSSTGGEDTEAFF	TGTGCCAGCAGTTCGACAGGGGGCGAAGACACTGAAGCTTTCTTT
TRBV7-9	many	TRBJ2-7	-	CASSTSDNYEQYF	TGTGCCAGCAGCACGTCGGACAACTACGAGCAGTACTTC
TRBV19	-	TRBJ1-1	TRBD1	CASSAAGGLNTEAFF	TGTGCCAGCAGCGCCGCAGGGGGACTGAACACTGAAGCTTTCTTT
TRBV19	-	TRBJ2-5	TRBD2	CASSMRAGVRKETQYF	TGTGCCAGTAGTATGCGAGCGGGAGTCCGAAAGGAGACCCAGTACTTC
TRBV7-9	many	TRBJ1-1	-	CASSEPFIKGQAFF	TGTGCCAGCAGCGAACCTTTCATTAAGGGGCAAGCTTTCTTT
TRBV20-1	-	TRBJ1-1	TRBD1	CSARKTGTGNTEAFF	TGCAGTGCTAGAAAGACCGGGACAGGGAACACTGAAGCTTTCTTT
TRBV11-2	-	TRBJ2-7	-	CASSRPGVGEQYF	TGTGCCAGCAGCAGACCCGGTGTCGGTGAGCAGTACTTC
TRBV12-3/TRBV12-4	many	TRBJ1-5	-	CASSLRREDQPQHF	TGTGCCAGCAGTTTACGCCGAGAGGATCAGCCCCAGCATTTT
TRBV7-9	many	TRBJ1-2	-	CASTLRVDGYTF	TGTGCCAGCACCCTTAGGGTTGATGGCTACACCTTC
TRBV9	few	TRBJ1-1	TRBD1	CASSARNRGRNTEAFF	TGTGCCAGCAGCGCACGGAACAGGGGCCGGAACACTGAAGCTTTCTTT
TRBV27	-	TRBJ2-7	-	CASSLWTYEQYF	TGTGCCAGCAGTTTATGGACCTACGAGCAGTACTTC
TRBV29-1	many	TRBJ2-7	-	CSVVDVIAYEQYF	TGCAGCGTTGTAGACGTGATAGCCTACGAGCAGTACTTC
TRBV19	many	TRBJ1-5	-	CASSMDGSNQPQHF	TGTGCCAGTAGTATGGACGGGTCTAATCAGCCCCAGCATTTT
TRBV15	-	TRBJ2-3	-	CATSRDRASMVEYF	TGTGCCACCAGCAGAGATCGCGCCTCCATGGTGGAGTATTTT